This T cell receptor beta chain came from a study of blood T cell repertoires in COVID-19. Across the whole study: Spain, Italy and the United States supplied samples that represented acute and convalescent COVID-19. In each case, the material was cDNA or gDNA derived from T cells, B-cell-depleted T cells, or PBMCs.

Assay used: immunoSEQ multiplex PCR; TCRdb lists only in-frame clones, some missing. The sample carries roughly 150,000 clones, approximately 85% recorded once. CDR3 size: 14 residues. Between the trimmed V and J ends, which lost 10 bases and 3 bases, there was a span of 16 bases. Germline-derived CDR1 and CDR2 are MNHEY and SVGAGI. This chain uses TRBV6-5 with TRBJ2-4; possible D gene TRBD1, 6 bases. The TCR sequence derives from an older woman with COVID-19, enrolled during active disease. The sequencing sample was made of peripheral blood. The CDR3 sequence is CAILETGGKNIQYF. Here the CDR3 DNA reads TGTGCCATCCTCGAGACAGGCGGCAAAAACATTCAGTACTTC.